This record concerns one T cell receptor beta chain sequence. As yet, its antigen is unknown. Method: immunoSEQ multiplex PCR; TCRdb's copy keeps in-frame clones and lacks some. The top ten hold less than 0.15% of the sample, which has roughly 2 million clones, approximately 94% seen once. The data originate from a study of shared clonotypes between healthy human individuals. Study results and caveats: Sampling involved blood alone; tissue repertoires likely differ.

The receptor's source is a man between 18 and 29 years old in good health. The sequenced sample was naive CD4+ T cells sorted from blood. Subset: CD45RA+ positively selected.

CDR3 residues: CASSPPPVRETQYF. CDR3 coding DNA: TGTGCCAGCTCACCACCTCCAGTTCGAGAGACCCAGTACTTC. The chain uses TRBV18 and TRBJ2-5; D is unresolved. Germline-derived CDR1 and CDR2 are KGHSH and LQKENI. The CDR3 extends over 14 amino acids. Deletions cut 0 bases from V and 4 bases from J, with 9 bases between.